The clone carrying this T cell receptor (beta chain) was recorded at least ten times. This entry is derived from a study of T cells in Graves' hyperthyroidism and ophthalmopathy. RNA transcripts provided the source from which TCR beta CDR3 regions were amplified. Carried out on the TCR CDR3, a first-round RT-PCR used the HTBI primer set. TCRdb analysed the multiplex PCR reads with MiXCR anew, one entry per CDR3 protein. The table records hundreds of thousands of distinct CDR3 sequences, roughly 20% of them present only once. CDR3 length: 19 residues. Germline trimming cut 2 bases from V and 4 bases from J; bases unmatched to any gene: 16. Per germline, CDR1 SGHAT and CDR2 FQNNGV.

J is TRBJ2-2 and V is TRBV11-2; 7 nucleotides align to TRBD2. This TCR was sampled from a man aged 25-45 years with Graves' ophthalmopathy. Material: blood. The DNA for the CDR3 is TGTGCCAGCAGCTTAAAGAGTCGGCTAGCGGAGCTGGTCACCGGGGAGCTGTTTTTT. This gives the protein CASSLKSRLAELVTGELFF.